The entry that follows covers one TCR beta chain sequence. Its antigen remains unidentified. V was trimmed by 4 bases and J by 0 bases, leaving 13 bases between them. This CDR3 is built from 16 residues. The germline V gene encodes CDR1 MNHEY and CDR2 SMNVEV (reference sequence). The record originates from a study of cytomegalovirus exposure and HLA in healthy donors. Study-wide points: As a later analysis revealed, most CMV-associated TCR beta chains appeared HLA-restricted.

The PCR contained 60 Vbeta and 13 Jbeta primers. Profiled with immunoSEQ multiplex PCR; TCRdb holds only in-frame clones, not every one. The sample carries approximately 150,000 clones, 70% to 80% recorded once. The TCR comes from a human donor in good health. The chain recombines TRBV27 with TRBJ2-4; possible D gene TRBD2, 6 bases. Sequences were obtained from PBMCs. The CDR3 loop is CASSSPGRLAKNIQYF. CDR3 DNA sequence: TGTGCCAGCAGTTCCCCGGGGAGGTTAGCCAAAAACATTCAGTACTTC.